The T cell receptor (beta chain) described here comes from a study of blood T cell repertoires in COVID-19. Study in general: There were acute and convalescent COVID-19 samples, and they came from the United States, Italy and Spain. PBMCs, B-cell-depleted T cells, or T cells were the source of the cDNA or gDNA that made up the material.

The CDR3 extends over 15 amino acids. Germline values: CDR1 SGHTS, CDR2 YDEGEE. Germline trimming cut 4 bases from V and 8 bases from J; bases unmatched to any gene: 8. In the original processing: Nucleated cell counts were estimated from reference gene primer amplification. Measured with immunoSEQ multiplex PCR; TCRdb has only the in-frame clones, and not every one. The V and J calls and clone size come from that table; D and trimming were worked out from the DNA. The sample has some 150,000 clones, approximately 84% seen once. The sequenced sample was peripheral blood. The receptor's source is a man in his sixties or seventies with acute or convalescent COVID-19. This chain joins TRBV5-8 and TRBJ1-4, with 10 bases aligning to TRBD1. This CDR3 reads CASSRPGQGYEKLFF. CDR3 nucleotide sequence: TGTGCCAGCAGCCGGCCGGGACAGGGGTACGAAAAACTGTTTTTT.